This is a list of T cell receptor beta chains from one sample in a study of blood T cells in healthy people across ages. Via MiXCR, TCRdb re-called the 5' RACE reads, giving one row per CDR3 protein. The sample holds over 950,000 distinct CDR3 sequences, under 40% seen once. Sequencing was carried out using blood. The receptors originated from a man younger than 30 in good health. Each CDR3 is given with its conserved first and last residue. Each record gives: D gene, clone size, V gene, J gene, CDR3 DNA, CDR3 protein. The D gene is left open where the match is weak. Not all rows give a size; the values are once, few, many and, for expanded clones, a class.

D: -; size: -; V: TRBV7-2; J: TRBJ1-5; DNA: TGTGCCAGCAGCTTAACCTTTAGCAAGCAGCCCCAGCATTTT; CDR3: CASSLTFSKQPQHF
D: -; size: many; V: TRBV2; J: TRBJ2-3; DNA: TGTGCCAGCAGTGTTGACCCCCAACCCCCCGATACGCAGTATTTT; CDR3: CASSVDPQPPDTQYF
D: -; size: -; V: TRBV2; J: TRBJ1-5; DNA: TGTGCCAGCAACGGACTCTCTAGCAATCAGCCCCAGCATTTT; CDR3: CASNGLSSNQPQHF
D: -; size: -; V: TRBV30; J: TRBJ1-1; DNA: TGTGCCTGGAGCAGAAGGTTTTGGGCCTCTGAAGCTTTCTTT; CDR3: CAWSRRFWASEAFF
D: TRBD1; size: few; V: TRBV10-3; J: TRBJ1-1; DNA: TGTGCCATCAGTGAGAGCCAACTAGGACAGGGAAAAGGCACTGAAGCTTTCTTT; CDR3: CAISESQLGQGKGTEAFF
D: -; size: -; V: TRBV25-1; J: TRBJ1-1; DNA: TGTGCCAGCAGTGACCCCGCCGGGTTGAACACTGAAGCTTTCTTT; CDR3: CASSDPAGLNTEAFF
D: -; size: once; V: TRBV7-9; J: TRBJ2-2; DNA: TGTGCCAGCACCTCGCCAGATTACACCGGGGAGCTGTTTTTT; CDR3: CASTSPDYTGELFF
D: -; size: -; V: TRBV20-1; J: TRBJ1-1; DNA: TGCAGTGCTAGAGCATTGGGGGGAAAAGGCCCTTCAGGTACTGAAGCTTTCTTT; CDR3: CSARALGGKGPSGTEAFF
D: -; size: -; V: TRBV15; J: TRBJ1-3; DNA: TGTGCCATCTCGGACAGCGTGGTCTCTGGAAACACCATATATTTT; CDR3: CAISDSVVSGNTIYF
D: -; size: -; V: TRBV20-1; J: TRBJ2-3; DNA: TGCAGTGCTAGGAAAGATTTCGTAGATACGCAGTATTTT; CDR3: CSARKDFVDTQYF